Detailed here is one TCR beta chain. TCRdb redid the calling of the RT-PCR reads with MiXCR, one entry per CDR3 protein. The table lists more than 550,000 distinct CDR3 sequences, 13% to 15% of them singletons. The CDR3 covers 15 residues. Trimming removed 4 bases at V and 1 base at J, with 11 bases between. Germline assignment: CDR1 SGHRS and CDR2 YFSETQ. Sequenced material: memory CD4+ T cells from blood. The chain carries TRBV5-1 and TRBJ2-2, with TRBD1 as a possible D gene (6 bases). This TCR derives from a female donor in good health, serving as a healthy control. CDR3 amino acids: CASSPATGNTGELFF. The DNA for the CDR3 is TGCGCCAGCAGCCCCGCGACAGGGAACACCGGGGAGCTGTTTTTT.